A selection of T cell receptor beta chains follows, all from one sample in a study of shared clonotypes between healthy human individuals. Data came from immunoSEQ multiplex PCR; TCRdb stores just in-frame clones and leaves some out. The profile covers approximately 2.3 million clones, with just over 90% appearing a single time and roughly 0.36% taken by the ten largest. Source material: naive CD4+ T cells from PBMCs. Receptors originate from a man younger than 30 in good health. Some clones in this sample may be carry-over from other donors' samples. The CDR3 runs from the conserved cysteine through the conserved F or W. A D gene is named only where the DNA matches it firmly.

>TRBD1|TRBV7-2
CASSYYRGTEAFF
>.|TRBV28
CASSLVGSTDTQYF
>TRBD1|TRBV6-5
CASSYVTGDGYTF
>.|TRBV5-1
CASSLLGDTEAFF
>.|TRBV28
CASSLEVGTEAFF
>.|TRBV7-2
CASSFSRGNEQFF
>TRBD1|TRBV6-5
CASSPRGGGYTF
>.|TRBV30
CAWSRRGTNTGELFF
>TRBD2|TRBV5-1
CASNTLAGGPNEQFF
>.|TRBV6-5
CASSYGTHQPQHF
>.|TRBV13
CASSFGRTYGYTF
>TRBD2|TRBV6-5
CASSYVGGRTDTQYF
>TRBD2|TRBV4-1
CASSRTGLAGADTQYF
>.|TRBV6-1
CASSDGREKLFF
>.|TRBV7-8
CASSPGPSTVNTEAFF
>.|TRBV9
CASSVNAMNTEAFF
>.|TRBV27
CASSPGGSYNEQFF
>TRBD1|TRBV29-1
CSVVPGQGLSEQYF
>.|TRBV28
CASSLTHEQYF
>TRBD1|TRBV4-1
CASSHNIRDRGRNQPQHF
>.|TRBV10-3
CAAQSSGNTIYF
>TRBD1|TRBV27
CATRQGVEETQYF
>.|TRBV7-9
CASSQGNTEAFF
>.|TRBV2
CASSDEGGTNTGELFF
>TRBD1|TRBV28
CASSLRQGAGGYTF
>TRBD1|TRBV28
CASSLPNRGPKNIQYF
>TRBD2|TRBV5-4
CASGLAGGDTQYF
>.|TRBV7-9
CASSLSLRPGEETQYF
>TRBD2|TRBV7-3
CASSLGGRRTGELFF
>.|TRBV5-4
CASSLRVTARDDIQYF
>.|TRBV6-5
CASSAPGQSDGYTF
>.|TRBV20-1
CSAERGNTIYF
>.|TRBV5-4
CASSLGQRELYEQYF
>TRBD1|TRBV5-6
CASTLRRGSIRETQYF
>.|TRBV19
CASAESASYEQYF
>.|TRBV7-3
CASSVTSSGNTIYF
>.|TRBV10-3
CAISSLTPPGYTF
>TRBD2|TRBV19
CASSMAFRASGIRADTQYF
>TRBD1|TRBV27
CASSPRTGRFAEAFF
>.|TRBV28
CASSSSGAYGENEQFF
>.|TRBV6-1
CASRYGESYEQYF
>TRBD2|TRBV19
CASSILASGSSYNEQFF
>.|TRBV18
CASSPTDLNTEAFF
>.|TRBV5-1
CASSPIGETQYF
>.|TRBV6-1
CASRTSTNYGYTF
>.|TRBV18
CASSPPVDEQFF